A selection of T cell receptor beta chains follows, all from one sample in a study of response to subunit inactivated influenza vaccine. MiXCR, applied by TCRdb to the RT-PCR reads, yields one record per CDR3 protein. The table includes about 700,000 distinct CDR3 sequences, approximately 15% detected once. Material: PBMCs from blood, obtained 14 to 15 days before vaccination. These receptors came from a man aged 45-65 years who received an inactivated influenza vaccine. CDR3s include the opening cysteine and the closing phenylalanine or tryptophan. D genes are given only for firm matches. Clone size, where shown, is once, few, many, or a class for clones that have expanded.

TRBD2	once	TRBV28	TRBJ2-2	TGTGCCAGCAGTCCTACTAGCGGGCCTACCGGGGAGCTGTTTTTT	CASSPTSGPTGELFF
TRBD2	few	TRBV12-3/TRBV12-4	TRBJ2-2	TGTGCCAGCACCATTTTTAGCGGGGGTCAACCCGGGGAGCTGTTTTTT	CASTIFSGGQPGELFF
.	few	TRBV7-2	TRBJ1-5	TGTGCCAGCAGCCCAGAGCACAGTTATAGCAATCAGCCCCAGCATTTT	CASSPEHSYSNQPQHF
TRBD1	.	TRBV7-9	TRBJ2-1	TGTGCCAGCAGCTTAAGGGGACAGGGGAAGGATGAGCAGTTCTTC	CASSLRGQGKDEQFF
.	few	TRBV20-1	TRBJ2-7	TGCAGTGCTTCTTCGATACCCTACGAGCAGTACTTC	CSASSIPYEQYF
TRBD2	few	TRBV20-1	TRBJ2-1	TGCAGTGCTACAGAGCAGGGGACTAGCTTCTCCTACAATGAGCAGTTCTTC	CSATEQGTSFSYNEQFF
.	many	TRBV18	TRBJ1-1	TGTGCCAGCTCACCTGACATGAACACTGAAGCTTTCTTT	CASSPDMNTEAFF
TRBD1	few	TRBV24-1	TRBJ2-3	TGTGCCACCAGTGATCCGCAAGGACAGGGCACAGATACGCAGTATTTT	CATSDPQGQGTDTQYF
.	many	TRBV20-1	TRBJ2-1	TGCAGTGCTAGAGATTTGGCGACAGGCCTTAATGAGCAGTTCTTC	CSARDLATGLNEQFF
.	.	TRBV30	TRBJ2-6	TGTGCCTGGATGATAGGTGGGGCCAACGTCCTGACTTTC	CAWMIGGANVLTF
TRBD1	.	TRBV3-1	TRBJ2-7	TGTGCCAGCAGCCAAGCCCCCGGACAGGGAAGAAAGCAGTACTTC	CASSQAPGQGRKQYF
.	once	TRBV20-1	TRBJ2-2	TGCAGTGCCGCAGGGCGTACCGGGGAGCTGTTTTTT	CSAAGRTGELFF
TRBD2	many	TRBV27	TRBJ2-3	TGTGCCAGCAGTTTGGGATACGGGGGGAGAGATACGCAGTATTTT	CASSLGYGGRDTQYF
.	.	TRBV20-1	TRBJ2-2	TGCAGTGCTAGAGAAAAGAACACCGGGGAGCTGTTTTTT	CSAREKNTGELFF
.	.	TRBV25-1	TRBJ1-2	TGTGCCAGCAGTGACGGCTTAGCTAACTATGGCTACACCTTC	CASSDGLANYGYTF
TRBD1	.	TRBV24-1	TRBJ2-5	TGTGCCACCAGTGATTCCACAGGGGCGGAACAAGAGACCCAGTACTTC	CATSDSTGAEQETQYF
.	few	TRBV20-1	TRBJ2-7	TGCAGTGCCCTTATGACTTGGAACGAGCAGTACTTC	CSALMTWNEQYF
.	few	TRBV7-2	TRBJ1-4	TGTGCCAGCAGCCAGGACACCTCGGGCGAAAAACTGTTTTTT	CASSQDTSGEKLFF
.	.	TRBV20-1	TRBJ2-1	TGCAGTGCTCGGTCCGGGACGACCAATGAGCAGTTCTTC	CSARSGTTNEQFF
.	.	TRBV2	TRBJ2-1	TGTGCCAGCAGTGAAGCCTGGAGGGCAGGGGGGGTCAATGAGCAGTTCTTC	CASSEAWRAGGVNEQFF
.	.	TRBV2	TRBJ2-5	TGTGCCAGCCAGGTGGGCGAGACCCAGTACTTC	CASQVGETQYF
TRBD2	few	TRBV7-2	TRBJ2-1	TGTGCCAGCAGCTTAGCGACTAGCGGGGTTGGGAGTGAGCAGTTCTTC	CASSLATSGVGSEQFF
TRBD2	.	TRBV7-6	TRBJ2-7	TGTGCCAGCAGCTTAGGCGGGGGGCTGGTGTACGAGCAGTACTTC	CASSLGGGLVYEQYF
TRBD2	few	TRBV5-6	TRBJ2-1	TGTGCCAGCAGCTTGGGGCGGGGGGCGCGGGAGCAGTTCTTC	CASSLGRGAREQFF
.	.	TRBV20-1	TRBJ1-2	TGCAGTGCTATAGAACAGGAAAACTATGGCTACACCTTC	CSAIEQENYGYTF
TRBD1	.	TRBV9	TRBJ2-5	TGTTCCAGCAGCGTAGAGCACGGGACAGGGGAGACCCAGTACTTC	CSSSVEHGTGETQYF
TRBD2	few	TRBV20-1	TRBJ2-5	TGCAGTGCTATTGCGGGAGGGGAGACCCAGTACTTC	CSAIAGGETQYF
TRBD1	.	TRBV4-2	TRBJ2-1	TGTGCCAGCAGCCAAGATCCCCAGGGGGCTTACAATGAGCAGTTCTTC	CASSQDPQGAYNEQFF
.	few	TRBV5-1	TRBJ1-2	TGCGCCAGCAGCCCCCTAATAGGCTATGGCTACACCTTC	CASSPLIGYGYTF
.	.	TRBV28	TRBJ1-4	TGTGCCAGCAGTTTAGAAGGGACACCGAATGAAAAACTGTTTTTT	CASSLEGTPNEKLFF
TRBD1	few	TRBV13	TRBJ2-3	TGTGCCAGCAGCTGGGACAGGGTCACGCAGTATTTT	CASSWDRVTQYF
.	.	TRBV30	TRBJ2-7	TGTGCCTGGCGCCGAGGCCACCCCCACTACGAGCAGTACTTC	CAWRRGHPHYEQYF
.	.	TRBV5-5	TRBJ1-1	TGTGCCAGCAGCTTAACAGGGCTAGGGGACACTGAAGCTTTCTTT	CASSLTGLGDTEAFF
TRBD2	few	TRBV20-1	TRBJ2-5	TGCAGTGCTAGAGAGGGCGGGGGGGCCCAAGAGACCCAGTACTTC	CSAREGGGAQETQYF
.	.	TRBV4-2	TRBJ1-3	TGTGCCAGCAGCCAAGAGGAGGGTACACCCATATATTTT	CASSQEEGTPIYF
TRBD2	once	TRBV20-1	TRBJ2-7	TGCTGTGCTTCACCCCCCGGACTAGCGGGGTCCTACGAGCAGTACTTC	CCASPPGLAGSYEQYF
TRBD1	.	TRBV3-1	TRBJ2-7	TGTGCCAGCAGCCAGAGGACAGGGGGCAACGAGCAGTACTTC	CASSQRTGGNEQYF
.	few	TRBV4-3	TRBJ2-2	TGCGCCAGCAGCCAAGATAGTAGGGTAACCGGGGAGCTGTTTTTT	CASSQDSRVTGELFF
.	.	TRBV30	TRBJ1-6	TGTGCCTGGAGCAGCGCCGGGACCTATAATTCACCCCTCCACTTT	CAWSSAGTYNSPLHF
.	many	TRBV28	TRBJ1-2	TGTGCCAGCAGTTTAAACTCTGGTTATGGCTACACCTTC	CASSLNSGYGYTF
TRBD1	.	TRBV27	TRBJ2-5	TGTGCCAGCAGTTTAGTCGGACAGGAAGAGACCCAGTACTTC	CASSLVGQEETQYF
TRBD2	few	TRBV7-2	TRBJ2-1	TGTGCCAGCAGCTGGAGGACTAGCGCGTACAATGAGCAGTTCTTC	CASSWRTSAYNEQFF
.	few	TRBV20-1	TRBJ2-3	TGCAGTGTCGGGGGGAGACCCAGGGGGGATACGCAGTATTTT	CSVGGRPRGDTQYF
.	few	TRBV12-3/TRBV12-4	TRBJ2-1	TGTGCCAGCAGTTTTCAGGCGACATGGGCTGAGCAGTTCTTC	CASSFQATWAEQFF
TRBD2	few	TRBV5-1	TRBJ2-5	TGCGCCAGCAGCCCAGCGACTAGCGGTCAAGAGACCCAGTACTTC	CASSPATSGQETQYF
.	.	TRBV7-9	TRBJ2-5	TGTGCCAGCAGCCACGGAGCCGAAGAGACCCAGTACTTC	CASSHGAEETQYF
TRBD1	few	TRBV28	TRBJ2-1	TGTGCCAGCAGTAGATCGGGACAGGGGCTAAACAATGAGCAGTTCTTC	CASSRSGQGLNNEQFF
.	many	TRBV5-1	TRBJ2-1	TGCGCCAGCAGCGCTGAGAATGAGCAGTTCTTC	CASSAENEQFF
.	.	TRBV7-2	TRBJ2-7	TGTGCCAGCAGCTTAGCAGGCGGGTCGGGGGTTCCGTACGAGCAGTACTTC	CASSLAGGSGVPYEQYF
TRBD2	few	TRBV29-1	TRBJ2-1	TGCAGCGTTGATCTAGCGGGAGGGAACAATGAGCAGTTCTTC	CSVDLAGGNNEQFF
.	.	TRBV5-1	TRBJ2-3	TGCGCCAGCAGCTCAGGGACCGTATCTAGCACAGATACGCAGTATTTT	CASSSGTVSSTDTQYF
.	few	TRBV30	TRBJ1-5	TGTGCCTGGAGTCCGGGGAATCAGCCCCAGCATTTT	CAWSPGNQPQHF
TRBD2	.	TRBV25-1	TRBJ2-5	TGTGCCAGCAGTGAGCTAAACGGGGGGATAGAAGAGACCCAGTACTTC	CASSELNGGIEETQYF